This T cell receptor beta chain came from a study of blood T cell repertoires in COVID-19. Study details: The samples span acute and convalescent COVID-19 from the United States, Italy and Spain. The cDNA or gDNA used as material had been derived from T cells, B-cell-depleted T cells, or PBMCs.

Original processing notes: From reference gene primer amplification, estimates of nucleated cell counts were derived. Profiled with immunoSEQ multiplex PCR; TCRdb holds only in-frame clones, not every one. The V and J calls and the clone size are those of that table, but D and trimming were determined from the DNA. The repertoire has fewer than 110,000 clones, around 90% of them found once; the top ten carry about 3%. CDR1 is MNHEY and CDR2 is SVGAGI in the germline V gene. The CDR3 loop spans 13 amino acids. The V and J ends lost 0 bases and 4 bases respectively, with 4 bases between them. This chain uses TRBV6-5 with TRBJ1-3; the D is unclear. The sequence came from a human donor in a cohort sampled during active COVID-19. Sequences were obtained from peripheral blood. CDR3 nucleotides: TGTGCCAGCAGTTACTCGGAGGGAAACACCATATATTTT. It encodes CASSYSEGNTIYF.